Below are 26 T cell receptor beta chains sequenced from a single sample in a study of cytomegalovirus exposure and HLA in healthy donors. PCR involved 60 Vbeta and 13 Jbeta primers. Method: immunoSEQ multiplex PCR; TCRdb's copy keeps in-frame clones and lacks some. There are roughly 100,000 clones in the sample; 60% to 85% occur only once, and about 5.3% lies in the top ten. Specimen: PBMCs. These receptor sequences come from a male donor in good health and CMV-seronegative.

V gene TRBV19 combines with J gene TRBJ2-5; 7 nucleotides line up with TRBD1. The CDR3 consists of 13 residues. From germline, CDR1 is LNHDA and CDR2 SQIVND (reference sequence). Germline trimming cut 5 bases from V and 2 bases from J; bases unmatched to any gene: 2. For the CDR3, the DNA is TGTGCCAGTAGTGTCAGGGGGCAAGAGACCCAGTACTTC. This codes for CASSVRGQETQYF.

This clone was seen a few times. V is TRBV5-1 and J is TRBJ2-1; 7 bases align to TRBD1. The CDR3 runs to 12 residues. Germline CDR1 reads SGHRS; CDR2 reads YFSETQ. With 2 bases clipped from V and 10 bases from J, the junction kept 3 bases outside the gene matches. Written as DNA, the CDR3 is TGCGCCAGCAGCTTACAGACAGGGGAGCAGTTCTTC. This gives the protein CASSLQTGEQFF.

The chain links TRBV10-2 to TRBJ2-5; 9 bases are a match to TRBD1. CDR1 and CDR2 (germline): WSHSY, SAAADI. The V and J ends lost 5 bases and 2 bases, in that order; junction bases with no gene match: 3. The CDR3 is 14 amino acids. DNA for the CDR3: TGCGCCAGCAGTCGGGACAGGGCGCAAGAGACCCAGTACTTC. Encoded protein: CASSRDRAQETQYF.

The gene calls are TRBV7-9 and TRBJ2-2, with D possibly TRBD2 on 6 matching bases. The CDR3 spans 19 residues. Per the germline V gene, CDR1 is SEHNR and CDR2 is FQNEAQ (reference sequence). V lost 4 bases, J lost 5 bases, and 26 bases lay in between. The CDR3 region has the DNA TGTGCCAGCAGCTCCCTGGCGCTAGCGACGGGAGATGAGACCGGGGAGCTGTTTTTT. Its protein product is CASSSLALATGDETGELFF.

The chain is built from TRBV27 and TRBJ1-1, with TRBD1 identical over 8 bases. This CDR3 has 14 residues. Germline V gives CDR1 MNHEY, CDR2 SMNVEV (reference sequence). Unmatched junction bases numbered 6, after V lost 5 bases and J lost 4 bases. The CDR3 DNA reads TGTGCCAGCAGTAACGGACAGGGTGGCACTGAAGCTTTCTTT. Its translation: CASSNGQGGTEAFF.

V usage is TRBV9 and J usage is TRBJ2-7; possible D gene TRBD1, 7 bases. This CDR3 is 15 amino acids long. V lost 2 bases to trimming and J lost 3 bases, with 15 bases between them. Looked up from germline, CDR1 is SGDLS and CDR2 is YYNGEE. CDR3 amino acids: CASSVQGGRDYEQYF. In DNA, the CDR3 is TGTGCCAGCAGCGTTCAGGGGGGCAGGGACTACGAGCAGTACTTC.

The CDR3 coding sequence is TGTGCCAGCAGCGAAAGGGCCCTAGCGGGAAGCTACGAGCAGTACTTC. This codes for CASSERALAGSYEQYF. The genes are TRBV2 and TRBJ2-5, with TRBD2 identical over 9 bases. The J call may be in error: the DNA end matches TRBJ2-7 better. The germline V gene encodes CDR1 SNHLY and CDR2 FYNNEI. The CDR3 is 16 residues long.

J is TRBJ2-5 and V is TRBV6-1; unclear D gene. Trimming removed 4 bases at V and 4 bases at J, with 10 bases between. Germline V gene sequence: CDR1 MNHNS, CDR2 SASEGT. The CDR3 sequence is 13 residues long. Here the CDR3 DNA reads TGTGCCAGCAGTGGGCCCTCCCTAGAGACCCAGTACTTC. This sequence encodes CASSGPSLETQYF.

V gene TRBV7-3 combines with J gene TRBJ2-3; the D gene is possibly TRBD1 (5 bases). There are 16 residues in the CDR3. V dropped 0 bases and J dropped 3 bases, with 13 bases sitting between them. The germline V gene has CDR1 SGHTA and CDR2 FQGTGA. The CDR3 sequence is CASSLTRTIGTDTQYF. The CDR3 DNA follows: TGTGCCAGCAGCTTAACGAGGACAATAGGGACAGATACGCAGTATTTT. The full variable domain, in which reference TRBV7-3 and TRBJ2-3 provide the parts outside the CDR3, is GAGVSQTPSNKVTEKGKYVELRCDPISGHTALYWYRQSLGQGPEFLIYFQGTGAADDSGLPNDRFFAVRPEGSVSTLKIQRTERGDSAVYLCASSLTRTIGTDTQYFGPGTRLTVL.

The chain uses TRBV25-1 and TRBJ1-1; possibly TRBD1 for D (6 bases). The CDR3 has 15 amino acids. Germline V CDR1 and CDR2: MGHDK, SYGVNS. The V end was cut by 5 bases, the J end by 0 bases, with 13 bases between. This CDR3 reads CASSPPGAMNTEAFF. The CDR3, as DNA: TGTGCCAGCAGTCCCCCAGGGGCCATGAACACTGAAGCTTTCTTT.

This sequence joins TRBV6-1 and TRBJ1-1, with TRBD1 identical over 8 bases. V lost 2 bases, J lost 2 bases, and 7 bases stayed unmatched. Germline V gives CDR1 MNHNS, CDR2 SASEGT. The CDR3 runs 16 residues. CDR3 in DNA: TGTGCCAGCAGTGAATTAATCCAGGGGGCAAACACTGAAGCTTTCTTT. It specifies CASSELIQGANTEAFF.

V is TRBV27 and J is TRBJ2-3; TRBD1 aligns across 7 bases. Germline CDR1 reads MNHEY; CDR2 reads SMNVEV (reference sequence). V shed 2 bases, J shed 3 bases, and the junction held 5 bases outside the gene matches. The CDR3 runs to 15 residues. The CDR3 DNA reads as TGTGCCAGCAGTTTAACAGGGGAAAGGACAGATACGCAGTATTTT. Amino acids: CASSLTGERTDTQYF.

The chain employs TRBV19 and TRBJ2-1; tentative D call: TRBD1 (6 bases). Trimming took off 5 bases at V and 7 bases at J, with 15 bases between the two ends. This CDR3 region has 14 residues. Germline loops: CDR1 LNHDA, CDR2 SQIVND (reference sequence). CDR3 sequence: CASSSTGWGNEQFF. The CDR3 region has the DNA TGTGCCAGTAGTTCTACAGGGTGGGGAAATGAGCAGTTCTTC.

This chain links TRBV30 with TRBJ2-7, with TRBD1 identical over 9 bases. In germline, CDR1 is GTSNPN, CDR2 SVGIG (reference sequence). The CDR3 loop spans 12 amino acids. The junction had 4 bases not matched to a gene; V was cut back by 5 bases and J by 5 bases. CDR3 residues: CAWGGDRDEQYF. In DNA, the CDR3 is TGTGCCTGGGGGGGGGACAGGGACGAGCAGTACTTC.

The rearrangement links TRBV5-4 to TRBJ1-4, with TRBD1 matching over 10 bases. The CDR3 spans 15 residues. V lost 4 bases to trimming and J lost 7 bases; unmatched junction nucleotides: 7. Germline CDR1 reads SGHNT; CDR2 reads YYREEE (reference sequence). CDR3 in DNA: TGTGCCAGCAGCCGCCCGACAGGGGGCGTTGAAAAACTGTTTTTT. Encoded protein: CASSRPTGGVEKLFF.

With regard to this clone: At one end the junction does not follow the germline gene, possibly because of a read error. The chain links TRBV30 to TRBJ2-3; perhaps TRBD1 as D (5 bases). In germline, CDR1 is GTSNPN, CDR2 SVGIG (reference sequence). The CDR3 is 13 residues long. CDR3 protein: CAWGPGGTGTQYF. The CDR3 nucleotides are TGTGCCTGGGGTCCGGGTGGCACAGGTACGCAGTATTTT. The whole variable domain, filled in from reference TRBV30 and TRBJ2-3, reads SQTIHQWPATLVQPVGSPLSLECTVEGTSNPNLYWYRQAAGRGLQLLFYSVGIGQISSEVPQNLSASRPQDRQFILSSKKLLLSDSGFYLCAWGPGGTGTQYFGPGTRLTVL.

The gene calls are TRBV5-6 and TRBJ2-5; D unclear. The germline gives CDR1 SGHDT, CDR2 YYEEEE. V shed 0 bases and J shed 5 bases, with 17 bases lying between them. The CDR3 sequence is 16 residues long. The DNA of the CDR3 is TGTGCCAGCAGCTTGGGTTACAGCCGGTTTAGTGAGACCCAGTACTTC. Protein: CASSLGYSRFSETQYF. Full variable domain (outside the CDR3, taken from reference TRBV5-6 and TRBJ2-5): DAGVTQSPTHLIKTRGQQVTLRCSPKSGHDTVSWYQQALGQGPQFIFQYYEEEERQRGNFPDRFSGHQFPNYSSELNVNALLLGDSALYLCASSLGYSRFSETQYFGPGTRLLVL.

In nucleotides, the CDR3 is TGTGCCAGCAGCTTGTATTATTCGGCAGGGGGGTCCTACAATGAGCAGTTCTTC. It specifies CASSLYYSAGGSYNEQFF. The rearrangement links TRBV5-8 to TRBJ2-1, with a tentative D call TRBD1 (7 bases). The CDR3 runs 18 residues. Germline CDR1 is SGHTS and CDR2 is YDEGEE. Trimming took 1 base from V and 1 from J, leaving 18 bases between them.

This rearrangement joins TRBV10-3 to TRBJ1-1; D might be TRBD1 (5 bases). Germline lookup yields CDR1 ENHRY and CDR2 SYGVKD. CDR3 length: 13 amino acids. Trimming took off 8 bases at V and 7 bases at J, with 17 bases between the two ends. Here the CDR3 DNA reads TGTGCCATCCGGCTTCTGGACATTAGTGAAGCTTTCTTT. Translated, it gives CAIRLLDISEAFF.

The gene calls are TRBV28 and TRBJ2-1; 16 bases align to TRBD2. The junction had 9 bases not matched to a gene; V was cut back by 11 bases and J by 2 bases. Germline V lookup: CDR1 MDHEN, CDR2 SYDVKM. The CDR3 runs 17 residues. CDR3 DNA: TGTGCCGTCGCCGGGACTAGCGGGAGGGCCGCCTACAATGAGCAGTTCTTC. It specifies CAVAGTSGRAAYNEQFF.

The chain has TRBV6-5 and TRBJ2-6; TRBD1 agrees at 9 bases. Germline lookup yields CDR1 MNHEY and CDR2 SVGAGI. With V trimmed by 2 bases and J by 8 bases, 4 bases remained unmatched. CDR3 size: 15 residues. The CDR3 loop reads CASSYGTGQSNVLTF. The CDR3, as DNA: TGTGCCAGCAGTTACGGGACAGGGCAATCCAACGTCCTGACTTTC.

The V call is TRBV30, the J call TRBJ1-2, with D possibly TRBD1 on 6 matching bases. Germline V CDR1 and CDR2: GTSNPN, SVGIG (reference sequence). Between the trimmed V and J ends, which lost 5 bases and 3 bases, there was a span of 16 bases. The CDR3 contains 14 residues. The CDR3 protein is CAWQKKGGDYGYTF. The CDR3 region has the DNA TGTGCCTGGCAGAAAAAAGGGGGGGACTATGGCTACACCTTC.

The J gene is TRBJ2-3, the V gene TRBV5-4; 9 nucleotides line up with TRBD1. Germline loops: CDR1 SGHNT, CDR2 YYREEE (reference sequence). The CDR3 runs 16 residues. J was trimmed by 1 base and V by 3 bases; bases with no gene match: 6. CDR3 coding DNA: TGTGCCAGCAGCTCCAGGACAGGGGTGGGCACAGATACGCAGTATTTT. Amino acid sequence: CASSSRTGVGTDTQYF. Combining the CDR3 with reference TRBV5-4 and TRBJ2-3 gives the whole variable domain ETGVTQSPTHLIKTRGQQVTLRCSSQSGHNTVSWYQQALGQGPQFIFQYYREEENGRGNFPPRFSGLQFPNYSSELNVNALELDDSALYLCASSSRTGVGTDTQYFGPGTRLTVL.

The CDR3, as DNA: TGCGCCAGCAGCTTGGGGCCGGGACAGGGGGACACCGGGGAGCTGTTTTTT. This codes for CASSLGPGQGDTGELFF. The V and J genes are TRBV5-1 and TRBJ2-2; 11 positions match TRBD1. The CDR3 runs to 17 residues. The V and J ends lost 0 bases and 3 bases, in that order; junction bases with no gene match: 4. Germline CDR1 reads SGHRS; CDR2 reads YFSETQ.

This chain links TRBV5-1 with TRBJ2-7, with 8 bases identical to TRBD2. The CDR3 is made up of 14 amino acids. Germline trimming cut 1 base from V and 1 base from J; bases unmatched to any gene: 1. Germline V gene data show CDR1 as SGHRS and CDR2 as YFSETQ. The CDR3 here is CASSLTSGSYEQYF. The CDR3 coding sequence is TGCGCCAGCAGCTTGACTAGCGGTTCCTACGAGCAGTACTTC.

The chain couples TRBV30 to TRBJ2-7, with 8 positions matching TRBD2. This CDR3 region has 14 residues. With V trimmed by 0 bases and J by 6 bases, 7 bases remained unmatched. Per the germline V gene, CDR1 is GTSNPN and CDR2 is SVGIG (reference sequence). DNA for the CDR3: TGTGCCTGGAGTGTAACAGCGGGAGTATCCGAGCAGTACTTC. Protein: CAWSVTAGVSEQYF.